The rows below give T cell receptor beta chains drawn from one sample of a study of T-cell reconstitution after alpha-beta-depleted transplantation in children. One entry per CDR3 protein results from TCRdb running MiXCR on the PCR reads. The sample consists of 500,000 to 750,000 distinct CDR3 sequences, 10% to 15% of them appearing once. Material: PBMCs, mostly from graft donor cells, obtained 360 days after TCRalphabeta/CD19-depleted stem cell transplant. The receptors stem from a male patient aged 10 to 17 who had a stem cell transplant for acute myeloid leukemia, so the T cells may come from the graft donor. The CDR3 runs from the conserved cysteine through the conserved F or W. The D gene is left open where the match is weak. Rows may omit the clone size; those that give it use once, few, many or a size class.

cdr3_aa: CSVVGRFVYEQYF; cdr3_nt: TGCAGCGTTGTTGGGCGGTTCGTATACGAGCAGTACTTC; d_call: NA; v_call: TRBV29-1; clone_size: NA; j_call: TRBJ2-7
cdr3_aa: CASSLHLNTEAFF; cdr3_nt: TGTGCCAGCAGCTTGCACCTAAACACTGAAGCTTTCTTT; d_call: NA; v_call: TRBV7-2; clone_size: NA; j_call: TRBJ1-1
cdr3_aa: CASSRVRDRTDTQYF; cdr3_nt: TGTGCCAGCAGCCGCGTTAGGGATCGCACAGATACGCAGTATTTT; d_call: NA; v_call: TRBV21-1; clone_size: many; j_call: TRBJ2-3
cdr3_aa: CASREPGGPETQYF; cdr3_nt: TGTGCCAGCCGAGAACCGGGAGGGCCGGAGACCCAGTACTTC; d_call: TRBD2; v_call: TRBV6-2/TRBV6-3; clone_size: NA; j_call: TRBJ2-5
cdr3_aa: CASNPSSYEQYF; cdr3_nt: TGTGCCAGCAACCCGTCTTCCTACGAGCAGTACTTC; d_call: NA; v_call: TRBV11-2; clone_size: NA; j_call: TRBJ2-7
cdr3_aa: CSARYTGWFQYF; cdr3_nt: TGCAGTGCTAGATATACCGGCTGGTTCCAGTACTTC; d_call: NA; v_call: TRBV20-1; clone_size: few; j_call: TRBJ2-5
cdr3_aa: CAISGGLITDTQYF; cdr3_nt: TGTGCCATCAGTGGGGGACTAATCACAGATACGCAGTATTTT; d_call: TRBD2; v_call: TRBV10-3; clone_size: NA; j_call: TRBJ2-3
cdr3_aa: CASSFSGRNYEQYF; cdr3_nt: TGTGCCAGCAGCTTTAGCGGGAGGAACTACGAGCAGTACTTC; d_call: TRBD2; v_call: TRBV11-1; clone_size: few; j_call: TRBJ2-7
cdr3_aa: CASSWNLANEQFF; cdr3_nt: TGTGCCAGCAGCTGGAACCTAGCGAATGAGCAGTTCTTC; d_call: NA; v_call: TRBV11-2; clone_size: many; j_call: TRBJ2-1
cdr3_aa: CSAGGGVGPGELFF; cdr3_nt: TGCAGCGCTGGTGGGGGAGTAGGCCCCGGGGAGCTGTTTTTT; d_call: NA; v_call: TRBV29-1; clone_size: many; j_call: TRBJ2-2
cdr3_aa: CASSPGTRFGEQFF; cdr3_nt: TGTGCCAGCTCACCCGGGACTAGATTTGGTGAGCAGTTCTTC; d_call: TRBD2; v_call: TRBV18; clone_size: NA; j_call: TRBJ2-1
cdr3_aa: CASSYSGGPPLSGISYNEQFF; cdr3_nt: TGTGCCAGCAGTTACTCAGGGGGTCCCCCTCTTAGCGGGATTTCCTACAATGAGCAGTTCTTC; d_call: TRBD2; v_call: TRBV6-2/TRBV6-3; clone_size: NA; j_call: TRBJ2-1
cdr3_aa: CSARGETGGTYEQYF; cdr3_nt: TGCAGTGCTAGGGGGGAGACAGGGGGTACCTACGAGCAGTACTTC; d_call: TRBD1; v_call: TRBV20-1; clone_size: few; j_call: TRBJ2-7
cdr3_aa: CATSKGGRAEAGELFF; cdr3_nt: TGTGCCACCAGCAAAGGCGGGAGGGCCGAAGCCGGGGAGCTGTTTTTT; d_call: TRBD2; v_call: TRBV7-2; clone_size: NA; j_call: TRBJ2-2
cdr3_aa: CASSKGTSGSYTYNEQFF; cdr3_nt: TGTGCCAGCAGCAAAGGGACTAGCGGGAGCTATACTTACAATGAGCAGTTCTTC; d_call: NA; v_call: TRBV21-1; clone_size: few; j_call: TRBJ2-1
cdr3_aa: CASSPTRGEGELFF; cdr3_nt: TGTGCCAGCAGTCCCACCAGGGGCGAGGGGGAGCTGTTTTTT; d_call: NA; v_call: TRBV12-3/TRBV12-4; clone_size: NA; j_call: TRBJ2-2